These 7 T cell receptor beta chains came from one sample sequenced in a study of early stage breast cancer tumors. Profiled with immunoSEQ multiplex PCR; TCRdb holds only in-frame clones, not every one. Found here are 60,000 to 75,000 clones, 65% to 85% of them singletons; the top ten hold about 4.8%. The sample taken for sequencing was blood. These receptors were taken from a person aged 35 to 50 with breast cancer.

The V and J genes are TRBV18 and TRBJ2-7; 10 bases agree with TRBD2. There are 15 residues in the CDR3. The germline V gene encodes CDR1 KGHSH and CDR2 LQKENI. V trimming: 4 bases; J trimming: 7 bases; junction bases outside the gene matches: 10. The CDR3: CASSRPSGSRWEQYF. The CDR3 DNA reads TGTGCCAGCTCACGACCTAGCGGGAGTCGATGGGAGCAGTACTTC. Based on the CDR3 plus reference TRBV18 and TRBJ2-7, the full variable domain is NAGVMQNPRHLVRRRGQEARLRCSPMKGHSHVYWYRQLPEEGLKFMVYLQKENIIDESGMPKERFSAEFPKEGPSILRIQQVVRGDSAAYFCASSRPSGSRWEQYFGPGTRLTVT.

V gene TRBV5-1 combines with J gene TRBJ2-6; 11 positions match TRBD2. CDR3 length: 19 amino acids. The V segment lost 5 bases and the J segment 4 bases; nucleotides outside the gene matches: 14. Germline lookup yields CDR1 SGHRS and CDR2 YFSETQ. The CDR3 sequence: CASSPTPLAGGLGANVLTF. The CDR3 DNA reads TGCGCCAGCAGTCCGACCCCCTTAGCGGGAGGGTTAGGGGCCAACGTCCTGACTTTC.

The chain is built from TRBV5-4 and TRBJ2-1; 9 bases are shared with TRBD2. V trimming: 2 bases; J trimming: 7 bases; junction bases outside the gene matches: 4. The CDR3 consists of 14 residues. The germline V gene has CDR1 SGHNT and CDR2 YYREEE (reference sequence). The CDR3 coding sequence is TGTGCCAGCAGCTTCCGGCGGGAGGGGAATGAGCAGTTCTTC. It yields the protein CASSFRREGNEQFF.

V gene TRBV18 combines with J gene TRBJ2-3; TRBD2 agrees at 8 bases. The V segment lost 6 bases and the J segment 2 bases; nucleotides outside the gene matches: 10. The CDR3 sequence is 16 residues long. The germline V gene has CDR1 KGHSH and CDR2 LQKENI. The chain's CDR3 is CASSLAASGYTDTQYF. CDR3 in DNA: TGTGCCAGCTCTCTAGCGGCTAGCGGGTACACAGATACGCAGTATTTT. Full variable domain (outside the CDR3, taken from reference TRBV18 and TRBJ2-3): NAGVMQNPRHLVRRRGQEARLRCSPMKGHSHVYWYRQLPEEGLKFMVYLQKENIIDESGMPKERFSAEFPKEGPSILRIQQVVRGDSAAYFCASSLAASGYTDTQYFGPGTRLTVL.

The V gene is TRBV28, the J gene TRBJ2-1, with 12 bases lining up with TRBD1. There are 15 residues in the CDR3. With V trimmed by 4 bases and J by 10 bases, 8 bases remained unmatched. CDR1 and CDR2 from the germline V gene are MDHEN and SYDVKM. CDR3 sequence (DNA): TGTGCCAGCAGTTCCTGGGACAGGGGGCCGCGGGAGCAGTTCTTC. The encoded protein is CASSSWDRGPREQFF. Based on the CDR3 plus reference TRBV28 and TRBJ2-1, the full variable domain is DVKVTQSSRYLVKRTGEKVFLECVQDMDHENMFWYRQDPGLGLRLIYFSYDVKMKEKGDIPEGYSVSREKKERFSLILESASTNQTSMYLCASSSWDRGPREQFFGPGTRLTVL.

This chain connects TRBV30 to TRBJ2-1; 9 positions match TRBD2. Trimming took 2 bases from V and 0 from J; bases not matched to a gene: 5. Per the germline V gene, CDR1 is GTSNPN and CDR2 is SVGIG (reference sequence). The CDR3 runs to 16 residues. The chain's CDR3 is CAWSLGSGSSYNEQFF. CDR3 bases: TGTGCCTGGAGTTTGGGTAGCGGGAGCTCCTACAATGAGCAGTTCTTC.

This sequence joins TRBV27 and TRBJ1-6; 7 bases match TRBD1. The J segment lost 0 bases and the V segment lost 5 bases, leaving 7 bases of the junction unmatched. The CDR3 extends over 17 amino acids. Germline CDR1 is MNHEY and CDR2 is SMNVEV (reference sequence). The CDR3 loop is CASSTTGLSSYNSPLHF. The CDR3 DNA reads as TGTGCCAGCAGTACGACAGGGCTTAGCTCCTATAATTCACCCCTCCACTTT.